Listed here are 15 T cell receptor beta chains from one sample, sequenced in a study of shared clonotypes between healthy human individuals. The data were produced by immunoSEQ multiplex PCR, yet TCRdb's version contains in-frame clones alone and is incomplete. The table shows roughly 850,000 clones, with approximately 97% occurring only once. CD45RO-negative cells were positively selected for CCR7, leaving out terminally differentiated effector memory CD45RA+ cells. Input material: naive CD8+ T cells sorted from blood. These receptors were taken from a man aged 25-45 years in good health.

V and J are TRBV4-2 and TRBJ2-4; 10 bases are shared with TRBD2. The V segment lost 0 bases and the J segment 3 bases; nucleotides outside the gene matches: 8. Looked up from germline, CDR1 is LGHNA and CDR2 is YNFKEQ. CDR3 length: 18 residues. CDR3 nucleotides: TGTGCCAGCAGCCAAGATCTCCTAGCGGGAGAGGACAAAAACATTCAGTACTTC. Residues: CASSQDLLAGEDKNIQYF.

CDR3 loop: CASSLALAPQETQYF. CDR3 coding DNA: TGTGCCAGCAGCTTAGCACTAGCCCCCCAAGAGACCCAGTACTTC. The chain recombines TRBV7-2 with TRBJ2-5, with D perhaps matching TRBD2 (6 bases). Trimming removed 0 bases at V and 1 base at J, with 9 bases between. The length of the CDR3 is 15 residues. In germline, CDR1 is SGHTA, CDR2 FQGNSA.

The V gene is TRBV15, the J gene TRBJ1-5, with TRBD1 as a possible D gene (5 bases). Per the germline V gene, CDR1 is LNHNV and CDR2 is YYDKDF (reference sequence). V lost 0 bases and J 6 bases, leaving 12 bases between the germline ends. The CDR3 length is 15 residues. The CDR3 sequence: CATSRDRGRVQPQHF. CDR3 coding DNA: TGTGCCACCAGCAGAGATCGGGGCAGGGTTCAGCCCCAGCATTTT.

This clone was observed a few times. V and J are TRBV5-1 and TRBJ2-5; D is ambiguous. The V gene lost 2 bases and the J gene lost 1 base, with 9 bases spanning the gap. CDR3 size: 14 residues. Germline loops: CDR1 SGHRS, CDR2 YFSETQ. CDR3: CASSLASLQETQYF. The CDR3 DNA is TGCGCCAGCAGCTTAGCCAGCCTCCAAGAGACCCAGTACTTC.

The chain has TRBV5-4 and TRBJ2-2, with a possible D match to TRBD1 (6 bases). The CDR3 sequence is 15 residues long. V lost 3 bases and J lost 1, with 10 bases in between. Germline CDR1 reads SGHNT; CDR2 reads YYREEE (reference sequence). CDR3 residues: CASSSRQENTGELFF. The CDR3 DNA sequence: TGTGCCAGCAGCTCCCGACAGGAGAACACCGGGGAGCTGTTTTTT.

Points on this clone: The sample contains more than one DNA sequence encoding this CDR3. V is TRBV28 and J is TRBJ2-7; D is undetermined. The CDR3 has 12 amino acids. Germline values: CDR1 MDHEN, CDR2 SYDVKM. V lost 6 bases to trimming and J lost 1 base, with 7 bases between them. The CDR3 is CASRRGSYEQYF. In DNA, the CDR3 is TGTGCCAGCAGACGTGGGTCCTACGAGCAGTACTTC.

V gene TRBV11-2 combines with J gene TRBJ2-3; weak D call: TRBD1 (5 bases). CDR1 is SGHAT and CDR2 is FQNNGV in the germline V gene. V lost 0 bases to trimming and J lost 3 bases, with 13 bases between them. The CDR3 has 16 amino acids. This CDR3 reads CASSLDSGPGTDTQYF. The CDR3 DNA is TGTGCCAGCAGCTTAGATTCGGGCCCAGGGACAGATACGCAGTATTTT.

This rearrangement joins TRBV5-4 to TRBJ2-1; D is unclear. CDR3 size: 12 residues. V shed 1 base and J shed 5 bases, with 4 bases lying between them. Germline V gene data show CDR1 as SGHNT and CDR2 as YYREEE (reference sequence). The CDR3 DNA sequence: TGTGCCAGCAGCTTGTTCAACAATGAGCAGTTCTTC. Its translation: CASSLFNNEQFF.

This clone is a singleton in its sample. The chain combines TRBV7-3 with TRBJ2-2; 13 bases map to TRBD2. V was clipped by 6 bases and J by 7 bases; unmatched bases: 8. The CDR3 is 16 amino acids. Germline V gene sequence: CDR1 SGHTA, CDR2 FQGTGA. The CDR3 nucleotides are TGTGCCAGCAGTTTACTAGCGGGAGGGCCGGTCGGGGAGCTGTTTTTT. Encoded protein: CASSLLAGGPVGELFF.

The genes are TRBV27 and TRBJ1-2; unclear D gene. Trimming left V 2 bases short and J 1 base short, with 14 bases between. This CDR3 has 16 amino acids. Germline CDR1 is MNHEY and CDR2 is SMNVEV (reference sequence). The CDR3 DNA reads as TGTGCCAGCAGTTTAATCCCCGGTGGTAATAACTATGGCTACACCTTC. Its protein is CASSLIPGGNNYGYTF.

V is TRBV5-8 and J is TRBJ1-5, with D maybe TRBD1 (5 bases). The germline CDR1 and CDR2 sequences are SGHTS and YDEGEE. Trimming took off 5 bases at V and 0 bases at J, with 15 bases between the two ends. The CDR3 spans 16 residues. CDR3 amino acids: CASSLQEGYSNQPQHF. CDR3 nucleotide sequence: TGTGCCAGCAGTCTACAGGAGGGCTATAGCAATCAGCCCCAGCATTTT.

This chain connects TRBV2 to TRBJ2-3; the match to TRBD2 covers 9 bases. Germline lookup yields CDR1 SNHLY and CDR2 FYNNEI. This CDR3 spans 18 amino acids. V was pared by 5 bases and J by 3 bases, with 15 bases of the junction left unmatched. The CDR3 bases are TGTGCCAGCAGTATACTGACAGATAGCGGGAGAAAGACAGATACGCAGTATTTT. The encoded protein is CASSILTDSGRKTDTQYF.

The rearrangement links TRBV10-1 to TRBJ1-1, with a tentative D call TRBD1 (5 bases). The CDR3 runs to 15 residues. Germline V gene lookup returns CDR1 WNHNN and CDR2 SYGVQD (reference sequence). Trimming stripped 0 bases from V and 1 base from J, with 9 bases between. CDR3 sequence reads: CASSESIGQNTEAFF. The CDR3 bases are TGCGCCAGCAGTGAGTCGATCGGACAGAACACTGAAGCTTTCTTT.

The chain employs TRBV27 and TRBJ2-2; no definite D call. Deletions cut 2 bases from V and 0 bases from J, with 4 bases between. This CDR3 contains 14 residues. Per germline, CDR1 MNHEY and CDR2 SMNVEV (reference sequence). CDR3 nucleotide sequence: TGTGCCAGCAGTTTACCCCCGAACACCGGGGAGCTGTTTTTT. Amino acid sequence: CASSLPPNTGELFF.

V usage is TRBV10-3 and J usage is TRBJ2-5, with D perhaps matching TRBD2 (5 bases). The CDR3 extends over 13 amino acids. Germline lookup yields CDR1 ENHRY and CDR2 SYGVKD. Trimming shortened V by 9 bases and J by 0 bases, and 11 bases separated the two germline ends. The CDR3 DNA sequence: TGTGCCATTCGTGGGGAGTACCAAGAGACCCAGTACTTC. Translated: CAIRGEYQETQYF.